Below are 2 T cell receptor beta chains sequenced from a single sample in a study of breast tumors, draining lymph nodes, adjacent tissues. Axillary draining lymph nodes of breast cancer patients supplied the node samples. TCRdb re-called the multiplex PCR reads through MiXCR, storing one row per CDR3 protein. The sample lists some 150,000 distinct CDR3 sequences, 20% to 25% occurring once. The specimen was axillary lymph node tissue. The receptors here all came from a female donor with breast cancer. Some clones in this sample may be carry-over from other donors' samples.

Turning to this clonotype: Without the conserved terminal phenylalanine or tryptophan, this CDR3 likely stems from a read error. This sequence joins TRBV7-3 and TRBJ2-2; unclear D gene. Looked up from germline, CDR1 is SGHTA and CDR2 is FQGTGA. This CDR3 contains 17 residues. CDR3 amino acids: CASSLTAGDLSTGELFV. Written as DNA, the CDR3 is TGTGCCAGTAGCTTAACGGCCGGCGACTTAAGCACCGGGGAGCTGTTTGTT.

Notes on this clonotype: Being one base from a much bigger clone, this may be a read error. The chain carries TRBV20-1 and TRBJ1-4, with a tentative D call TRBD1 (5 bases). The CDR3 contains 17 residues. Germline values: CDR1 DFQATT, CDR2 SNEGSKA (reference sequence). V shed 6 bases and J shed 5 bases, with 25 bases lying between them. In DNA form, the CDR3 reads TGCAGTGCCCCCCGGGTCCTATACAGGCTACAAAATGAAAAACTGTTTTTT. Its translation is CSAPRVLYRLQNEKLFF.